This T cell receptor beta chain was found in a study of cytomegalovirus exposure and HLA in healthy donors. Study-level findings and limits: A later analysis linked a missense DCLRE1C variant to TCR beta V- and J-gene trimming.

Donors had nominal health at sampling but likely had unrecorded immune exposures. Amplification used 60 Vbeta primers and 13 Jbeta primers. Sequencing was performed with immunoSEQ multiplex PCR; in TCRdb, only in-frame clones are kept and a portion is missing. The sample shows about 120,000 clones, 77% of them seen only once. On this clone itself: The antigen is unknown.

This TCR was recovered from a male donor in good health and CMV-seropositive. The sequenced material came from PBMCs.

The CDR3 sequence is CASSYQGQETQYF. In DNA form, the CDR3 reads TGTGCCAGCTCGTACCAGGGGCAAGAGACCCAGTACTTC. V is TRBV18 and J is TRBJ2-5; a weak D match, TRBD1 (6 bases). The V and J ends lost 6 bases and 2 bases respectively, with 10 bases between them. The CDR3 consists of 13 residues. Germline V lookup: CDR1 KGHSH, CDR2 LQKENI.